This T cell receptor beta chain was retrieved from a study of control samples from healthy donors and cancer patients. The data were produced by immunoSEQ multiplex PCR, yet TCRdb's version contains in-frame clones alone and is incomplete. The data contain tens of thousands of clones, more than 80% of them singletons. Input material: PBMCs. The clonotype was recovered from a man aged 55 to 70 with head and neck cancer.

CDR3 residues: CASSHGTSVYEQYF. The CDR3 DNA follows: TGTGCCAGCAGCCACGGGACGTCGGTCTACGAGCAGTACTTC. The V gene is TRBV5-5, the J gene TRBJ2-7; TRBD1 or TRBD2 may be the D gene (5 bases each). Trimming pared 4 bases from V and 3 bases from J, leaving 14 bases between. Germline lookup yields CDR1 SGHKS and CDR2 YYEKEE (reference sequence). This CDR3 spans 14 amino acids.